The 22 T cell receptor beta chains reported below all come from one sample, sequenced in a study of shared clonotypes between healthy human individuals. This table comes from immunoSEQ multiplex PCR, and its TCRdb copy is limited to in-frame clones, with some not included. The sample has around 1.6 million clones, 95% to 99% seen once. The sequenced sample was naive CD4+ T cells sorted from blood. Subset specified: CD45RA+ positively selected. Receptors originate from a man younger than 45 in good health.

The V gene is TRBV19, the J gene TRBJ1-4; D might be TRBD1 (6 bases). V dropped 2 bases and J dropped 4 bases, with 11 bases sitting between them. CDR1 LNHDA and CDR2 SQIVND come from the germline V gene (reference sequence). The CDR3 runs 15 residues. The CDR3 sequence is CASSIWARGNEKLFF. The DNA of the CDR3 is TGTGCCAGTAGTATATGGGCCAGGGGTAATGAAAAACTGTTTTTT.

The CDR3 nucleotides are TGTGCCACCTCTGGACTAGCGGGAGAGTTCGAGCAGTACTTC. It specifies CATSGLAGEFEQYF. The rearrangement links TRBV10-3 to TRBJ2-7; 13 bases match TRBD2. V lost 10 bases and J lost 6; bases outside the gene matches: 9. The CDR3 totals 14 residues. CDR1 is ENHRY, CDR2 SYGVKD, per germline.

Only one count was recorded for this clone. The chain uses TRBV6-5 and TRBJ2-3, with D maybe TRBD2 (6 bases). In germline, CDR1 is MNHEY, CDR2 SVGAGI. The CDR3 has 16 amino acids. Between the trimmed V and J ends, which lost 1 base and 4 bases, there was a span of 15 bases. CDR3 in amino acids: CASSYWDSTRPDTQYF. As DNA, the CDR3 is TGTGCCAGCAGTTACTGGGACTCGACAAGACCAGATACGCAGTATTTT.

A single count supports this clone. The chain uses TRBV5-4 and TRBJ2-3, with D possibly matching TRBD1 (6 bases). This CDR3 is built from 15 residues. Germline V CDR1 and CDR2: SGHNT, YYREEE (reference sequence). The V end lost 4 bases, the J end lost 1 base, and 13 bases lay between the germline ends. As DNA, the CDR3 is TGTGCCAGCAGCACCGGACAGCCGCGCACAGATACGCAGTATTTT. This gives the protein CASSTGQPRTDTQYF.

This rearrangement joins TRBV5-1 to TRBJ2-7, with 8 positions matching TRBD2. V was clipped by 3 bases and J by 4 bases; unmatched bases: 6. Germline CDR1 reads SGHRS; CDR2 reads YFSETQ. The CDR3 is 14 residues long. DNA of the CDR3: TGCGCCAGCAGCTGGCGGGGGGAGGGATACGAGCAGTACTTC. Translating it yields CASSWRGEGYEQYF.

The rearrangement joins TRBV11-2 to TRBJ2-1, with 11 nucleotides matching TRBD2. The ends lost 1 base at V and 2 bases at J; junction bases unmatched: 1. CDR1 is SGHAT and CDR2 is FQNNGV in the germline V gene. The CDR3 runs 16 residues. The CDR3 here is CASSLASGRTYNEQFF. Here the CDR3 DNA reads TGTGCCAGCAGCTTAGCTAGCGGGAGGACCTACAATGAGCAGTTCTTC.

The CDR3 loop reads CASSLVLAGEEQFF. CDR3 in DNA: TGCGCCAGCAGCTTGGTCCTAGCGGGAGAAGAGCAGTTCTTC. The rearrangement uses TRBV5-1 and TRBJ2-1; TRBD2 matches 10 bases. Germline CDR1 and CDR2: SGHRS and YFSETQ. With 0 bases clipped from V and 10 bases from J, the junction kept 4 bases outside the gene matches. The CDR3 totals 14 residues.

This chain uses TRBV19 with TRBJ1-2; tentative D call: TRBD1 (5 bases). This CDR3 region has 15 residues. Germline CDR1 reads LNHDA; CDR2 reads SQIVND (reference sequence). V was cut by 3 bases and J by 4 bases, with 15 bases left in between. The CDR3 coding sequence is TGTGCCAGTAGTATCTTCGGGGCAGCGATCTATGGCTACACCTTC. Its protein product is CASSIFGAAIYGYTF.

This clone is a singleton in its sample. This sequence joins TRBV9 and TRBJ2-1; TRBD1 matches at 9 bases. The J segment lost 4 bases and the V segment lost 3 bases, leaving 2 bases of the junction unmatched. Germline V gives CDR1 SGDLS, CDR2 YYNGEE. The CDR3 is 14 amino acids. The CDR3 nucleotides are TGTGCCAGCAGCGGACAGGGGGTTTACAATGAGCAGTTCTTC. This gives the protein CASSGQGVYNEQFF.

This chain uses TRBV13 with TRBJ2-3, with 9 bases lining up with TRBD2. From germline, CDR1 is PRHDT and CDR2 FYEKMQ (reference sequence). After removal of 4 bases from V and 4 bases from J, the junction contained 3 bases not matched to a gene. The CDR3 is made up of 14 amino acids. The CDR3 DNA reads TGTGCCAGCAGCTCTAGCGGGACCCCAGATACGCAGTATTTT. Translating gives CASSSSGTPDTQYF.

The J gene is TRBJ1-2, the V gene TRBV4-3, with D possibly being TRBD1 (6 bases). V lost 2 bases, J lost 4 bases, and 11 bases lay in between. The CDR3 runs 14 residues. Germline CDR1 and CDR2: LGHNA and YSLEER. In DNA form, the CDR3 reads TGCGCCAGCAGCCAATTAGACAGGCGCTATGGCTACACCTTC. Translated, it gives CASSQLDRRYGYTF.

The chain carries TRBV19 and TRBJ2-5; 8 bases are shared with TRBD1. Trimming took 3 bases from V and 4 from J; bases not matched to a gene: 4. The CDR3 is made up of 14 amino acids. The germline V gene has CDR1 LNHDA and CDR2 SQIVND (reference sequence). The CDR3 DNA sequence: TGTGCCAGTAGTATTGGGACAGGAATAGAGACCCAGTACTTC. Protein product: CASSIGTGIETQYF. Supplemented by reference TRBV19 and TRBJ2-5, the full variable domain reads DGGITQSPKYLFRKEGQNVTLSCEQNLNHDAMYWYRQDPGQGLRLIYYSQIVNDFQKGDIAEGYSVSREKKESFPLTVTSAQKNPTAFYLCASSIGTGIETQYFGPGTRLLVL.

This clone was observed a single time. The rearrangement uses TRBV5-4 and TRBJ1-1, with D tentatively TRBD1 (5 bases). V gave up 0 bases and J gave up 0 bases, with 6 bases separating them. The CDR3 is 14 residues long. Germline CDR1 and CDR2: SGHNT and YYREEE (reference sequence). The CDR3 DNA reads TGTGCCAGCAGCTTGGCCAGGGTGAACACTGAAGCTTTCTTT. Its protein is CASSLARVNTEAFF.

In its sample, this clone was seen once. The rearrangement uses TRBV5-1 and TRBJ2-1; TRBD1 matches 7 bases. Germline V gene sequence: CDR1 SGHRS, CDR2 YFSETQ. The CDR3 is 14 amino acids. V dropped 4 bases and J dropped 9; count of bases not matched to a gene: 10. In DNA form, the CDR3 reads TGCGCCAGCAGCAACAACAGGGGATACGGTGAGCAGTTCTTC. As protein: CASSNNRGYGEQFF. Using reference TRBV5-1 and TRBJ2-1 for the parts outside the CDR3, the full variable domain is KAGVTQTPRYLIKTRGQQVTLSCSPISGHRSVSWYQQTPGQGLQFLFEYFSETQRNKGNFPGRFSGRQFSNSRSEMNVSTLELGDSALYLCASSNNRGYGEQFFGPGTRLTVL.

The V gene is TRBV2, the J gene TRBJ1-5, with a tentative D call TRBD1 (5 bases). Trimming removed 2 bases from V and 2 bases from J, with 7 bases in between. The germline V gene encodes CDR1 SNHLY and CDR2 FYNNEI. The CDR3 has 14 residues. The CDR3: CASSESGRNQPQHF. CDR3 DNA: TGTGCCAGCAGTGAATCAGGGCGCAATCAGCCCCAGCATTTT.

The rearrangement joins TRBV7-8 to TRBJ2-1, with D perhaps being TRBD1 or TRBD2 (5 bases each). V lost 7 bases and J 0 bases, leaving 10 bases between the germline ends. Looked up from germline, CDR1 is SGHVS and CDR2 is FQNEAQ. This CDR3 has 14 residues. The CDR3 coding sequence is TGTGCCAGCACTCGGGGCGGCTCCTACAATGAGCAGTTCTTC. Protein sequence: CASTRGGSYNEQFF.

J is TRBJ1-1 and V is TRBV28, with a weak D call TRBD1 (6 bases). V was pared by 1 base and J by 10 bases, with 10 bases between. Germline loops: CDR1 MDHEN, CDR2 SYDVKM. CDR3 length: 12 amino acids. CDR3 sequence reads: CASSLLGGAAFF. The CDR3 DNA reads as TGTGCCAGCAGTTTATTGGGGGGCGCAGCTTTCTTT.

The gene calls are TRBV11-2 and TRBJ1-2, with a tentative D call TRBD1 (6 bases). The CDR3 spans 16 residues. Trimming left V 1 base short and J 8 bases short, with 20 bases between. Germline assignment: CDR1 SGHAT and CDR2 FQNNGV. The CDR3 DNA follows: TGTGCCAGCAGCTTAGTAGGACTGGGGGGCGCGGAGGGCTACACCTTC. This codes for CASSLVGLGGAEGYTF. The full variable domain, completed using reference TRBV11-2 and TRBJ1-2, is EAGVAQSPRYKIIEKRQSVAFWCNPISGHATLYWYQQILGQGPKLLIQFQNNGVVDDSQLPKDRFSAERLKGVDSTLKIQPAKLEDSAVYLCASSLVGLGGAEGYTFGSGTRLTVV.

V usage is TRBV5-5 and J usage is TRBJ1-1, with D unresolved. V dropped 0 bases and J dropped 4 bases, with 10 bases sitting between them. This CDR3 is 14 amino acids long. Germline lookup yields CDR1 SGHKS and CDR2 YYEKEE (reference sequence). CDR3 coding DNA: TGTGCCAGCAGCTTGGGCCCAAGCCGCACTGAAGCTTTCTTT. Translated: CASSLGPSRTEAFF. Based on the CDR3 plus reference TRBV5-5 and TRBJ1-1, the full variable domain is DAGVTQSPTHLIKTRGQQVTLRCSPISGHKSVSWYQQVLGQGPQFIFQYYEKEERGRGNFPDRFSARQFPNYSSELNVNALLLGDSALYLCASSLGPSRTEAFFGQGTRLTVV.

The chain uses TRBV19 and TRBJ2-1; TRBD2 aligns across 8 bases. V shed 10 bases, J shed 7 bases, and the junction held 12 bases outside the gene matches. This CDR3 comprises 14 residues. Germline CDR1 and CDR2: LNHDA and SQIVND (reference sequence). CDR3 DNA: TGTGCCACCTCGGGGACTAGGCTGGGTAATGAGCAGTTCTTC. This encodes CATSGTRLGNEQFF.

Turning to this clone: At the DNA level, this CDR3 is encoded by other sequences in the same sample as well. The chain has TRBV7-2 and TRBJ2-7; 9 positions agree with TRBD2. This CDR3 has 13 residues. Germline-derived CDR1 and CDR2 are SGHTA and FQGNSA. Trimming removed 5 bases from V and 7 bases from J; junction bases left unmatched: 6. The CDR3 loop reads CASSLGLAREQYF. CDR3 DNA: TGTGCCAGCAGCCTCGGACTAGCGCGTGAGCAGTACTTC.

The J gene is TRBJ2-2, the V gene TRBV2, with 10 nucleotides matching TRBD1. The germline V gene encodes CDR1 SNHLY and CDR2 FYNNEI. This CDR3 region has 13 residues. J lost 12 bases, V lost 6 bases, and 7 bases had no gene match. In DNA, the CDR3 is TGTGCCAGCAGGGACAGGGGGTACTGGAAGCTGTTTTTT. This translates into CASRDRGYWKLFF.